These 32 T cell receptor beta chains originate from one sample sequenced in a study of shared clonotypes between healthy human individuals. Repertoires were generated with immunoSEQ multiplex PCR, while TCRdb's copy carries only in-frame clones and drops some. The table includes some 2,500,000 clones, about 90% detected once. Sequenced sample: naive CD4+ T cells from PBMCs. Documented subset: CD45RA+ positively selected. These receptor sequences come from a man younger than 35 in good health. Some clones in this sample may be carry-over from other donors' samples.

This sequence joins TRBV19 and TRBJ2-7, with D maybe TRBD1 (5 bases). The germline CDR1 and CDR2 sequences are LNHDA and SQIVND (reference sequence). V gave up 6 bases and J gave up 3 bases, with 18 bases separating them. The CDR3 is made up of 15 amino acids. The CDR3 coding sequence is TGTGCCAGTAGCCTCGCAGGGCGGTCAGGCTACGAGCAGTACTTC. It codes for CASSLAGRSGYEQYF.

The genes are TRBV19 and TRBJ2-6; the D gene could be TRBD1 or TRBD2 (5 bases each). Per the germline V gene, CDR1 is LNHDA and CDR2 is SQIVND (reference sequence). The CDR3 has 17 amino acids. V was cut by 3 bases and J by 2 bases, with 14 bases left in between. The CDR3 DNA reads TGTGCCAGTAGTATTTTTGGGGGTTGGACTGGGGCCAACGTCCTGACTTTC. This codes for CASSIFGGWTGANVLTF.

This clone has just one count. The CDR3 DNA is TGTGCCAGCAGTCCCGGGGGACTAGTATCAGATACGCAGTATTTT. Residues: CASSPGGLVSDTQYF. The V call is TRBV25-1, the J call TRBJ2-3; the match to TRBD2 covers 8 bases. The CDR3 has 15 residues. After removal of 5 bases from V and 4 bases from J, the junction contained 8 bases not matched to a gene. Germline CDR1 is MGHDK and CDR2 is SYGVNS.

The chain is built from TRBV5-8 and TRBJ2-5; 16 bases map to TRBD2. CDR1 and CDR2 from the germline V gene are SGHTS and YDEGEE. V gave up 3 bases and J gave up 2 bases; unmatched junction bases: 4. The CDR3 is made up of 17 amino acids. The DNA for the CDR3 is TGTGCCAGCAGCTGGGGGGGACTAGCGGGAGGGCAAGAGACCCAGTACTTC. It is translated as CASSWGGLAGGQETQYF.

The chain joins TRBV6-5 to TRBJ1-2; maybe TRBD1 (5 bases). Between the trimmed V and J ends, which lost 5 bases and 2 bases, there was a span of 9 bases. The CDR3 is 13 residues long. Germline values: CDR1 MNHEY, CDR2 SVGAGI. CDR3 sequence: CASSRDDNYGYTF. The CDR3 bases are TGTGCCAGCAGTCGGGACGACAACTATGGCTACACCTTC.

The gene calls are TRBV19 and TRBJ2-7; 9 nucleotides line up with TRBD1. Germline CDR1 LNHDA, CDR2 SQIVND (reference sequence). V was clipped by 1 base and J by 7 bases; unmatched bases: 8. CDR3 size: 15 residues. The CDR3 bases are TGTGCCAGTAGTATAGGGGACAGGGAAGGATATGAGCAGTACTTC. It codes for CASSIGDREGYEQYF.

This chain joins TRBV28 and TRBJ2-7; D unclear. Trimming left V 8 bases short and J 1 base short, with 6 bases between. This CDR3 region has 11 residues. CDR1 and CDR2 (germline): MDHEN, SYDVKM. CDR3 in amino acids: CASGISYEQYF. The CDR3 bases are TGTGCCAGCGGAATATCCTACGAGCAGTACTTC.

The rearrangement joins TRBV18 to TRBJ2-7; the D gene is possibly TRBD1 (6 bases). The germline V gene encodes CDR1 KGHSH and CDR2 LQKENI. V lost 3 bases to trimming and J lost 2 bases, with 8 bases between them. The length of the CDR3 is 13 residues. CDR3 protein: CASSPRQAYEQYF. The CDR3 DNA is TGTGCCAGCTCACCTCGACAGGCCTACGAGCAGTACTTC.

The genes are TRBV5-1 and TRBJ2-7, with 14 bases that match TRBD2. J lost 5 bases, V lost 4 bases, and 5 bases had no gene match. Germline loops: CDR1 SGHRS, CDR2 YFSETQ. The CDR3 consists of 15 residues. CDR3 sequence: CASSRGLAGEDEQYF. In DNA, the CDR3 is TGCGCCAGCAGCAGGGGACTAGCGGGAGAAGACGAGCAGTACTTC.

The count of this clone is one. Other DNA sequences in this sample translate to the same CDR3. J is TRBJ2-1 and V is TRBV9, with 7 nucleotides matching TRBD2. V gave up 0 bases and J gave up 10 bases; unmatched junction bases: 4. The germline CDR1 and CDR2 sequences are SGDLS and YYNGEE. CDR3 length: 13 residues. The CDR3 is CASSVVGEGEQFF. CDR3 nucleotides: TGTGCCAGCAGCGTAGTGGGGGAGGGCGAGCAGTTCTTC.

CDR3 nucleotides: TGCGCCAGCAGCCTCCAGACAGGGGACTCCTACGAGCAGTACTTC. Translating gives CASSLQTGDSYEQYF. The chain links TRBV4-1 to TRBJ2-7, with 8 bases lining up with TRBD1. The CDR3 consists of 15 residues. The trim removed 4 bases at V and 0 bases at J, leaving 5 bases unmatched. Germline V gene data show CDR1 as MGHRA and CDR2 as YSYEKL.

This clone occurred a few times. The CDR3 spells CASSPTGQNTGELFF. CDR3 DNA sequence: TGTGCCAGCAGTCCCACGGGACAGAACACCGGGGAGCTGTTTTTT. The rearrangement joins TRBV27 to TRBJ2-2; weak D call: TRBD1 (6 bases). The CDR3 runs 15 residues. The V end was cut by 5 bases, the J end by 1 base, with 11 bases between. Germline V lookup: CDR1 MNHEY, CDR2 SMNVEV (reference sequence).

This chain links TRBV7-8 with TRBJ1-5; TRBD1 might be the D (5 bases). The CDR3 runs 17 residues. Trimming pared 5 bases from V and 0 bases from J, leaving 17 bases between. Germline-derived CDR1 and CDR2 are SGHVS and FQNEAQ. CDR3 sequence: CASSRGTDLNSNQPQHF. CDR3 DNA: TGTGCCAGCAGCAGAGGGACGGACTTGAATAGCAATCAGCCCCAGCATTTT.

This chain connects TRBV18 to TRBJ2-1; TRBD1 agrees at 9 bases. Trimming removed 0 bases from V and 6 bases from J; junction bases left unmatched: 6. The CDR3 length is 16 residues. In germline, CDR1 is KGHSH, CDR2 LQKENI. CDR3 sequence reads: CASSPPGTGKVNEQFF. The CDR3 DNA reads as TGTGCCAGCTCACCACCGGGGACAGGGAAAGTCAATGAGCAGTTCTTC.

The CDR3 here is CSVEHGSHGYTF. The CDR3 bases are TGCAGCGTTGAACATGGGTCTCATGGCTACACCTTC. The chain recombines TRBV29-1 with TRBJ1-2; D is ambiguous. V was pared by 2 bases and J by 6 bases, with 10 bases between. The CDR3 extends over 12 amino acids. Germline CDR1 is SQVTM and CDR2 is ANQGSEA.

CDR3: CASKATGTGHQPQHF. The DNA for the CDR3 is TGTGCCAGCAAAGCCACCGGGACAGGTCATCAGCCCCAGCATTTT. The rearrangement links TRBV6-1 to TRBJ1-5; TRBD1 aligns across 8 bases. This CDR3 comprises 15 residues. J lost 5 bases, V lost 7 bases, and 10 bases had no gene match. Germline CDR1 and CDR2: MNHNS and SASEGT.

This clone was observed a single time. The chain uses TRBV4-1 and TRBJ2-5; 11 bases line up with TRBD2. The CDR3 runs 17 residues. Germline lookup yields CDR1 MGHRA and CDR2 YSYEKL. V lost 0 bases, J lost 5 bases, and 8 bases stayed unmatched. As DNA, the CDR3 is TGCGCCAGCAGCCAAGAATACCCGGGACTAGCGGCGGAGACCCAGTACTTC. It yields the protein CASSQEYPGLAAETQYF.

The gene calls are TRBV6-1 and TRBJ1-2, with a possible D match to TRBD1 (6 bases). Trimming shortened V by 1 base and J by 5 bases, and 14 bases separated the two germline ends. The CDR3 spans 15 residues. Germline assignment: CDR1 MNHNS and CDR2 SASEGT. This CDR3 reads CASSEGGGRRYGYTF. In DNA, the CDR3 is TGTGCCAGCAGTGAAGGAGGGGGGCGCCGTTATGGCTACACCTTC.

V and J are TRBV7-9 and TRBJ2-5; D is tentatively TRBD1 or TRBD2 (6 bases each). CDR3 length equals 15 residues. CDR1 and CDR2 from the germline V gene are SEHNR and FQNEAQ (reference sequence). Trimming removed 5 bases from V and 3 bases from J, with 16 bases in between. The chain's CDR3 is CASSPGVAVKETQYF. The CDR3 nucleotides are TGTGCCAGCAGCCCAGGGGTAGCGGTAAAAGAGACCCAGTACTTC.

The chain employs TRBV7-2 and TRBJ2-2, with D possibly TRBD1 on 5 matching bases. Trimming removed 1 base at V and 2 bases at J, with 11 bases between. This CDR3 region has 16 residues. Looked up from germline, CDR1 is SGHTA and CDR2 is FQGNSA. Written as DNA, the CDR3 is TGTGCCAGCAGCTTAGGTCCAGGGTTAAACACCGGGGAGCTGTTTTTT. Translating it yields CASSLGPGLNTGELFF.

The DNA of the CDR3 is TGTGCCAGCAGCTTATTCGGTAAGGAGGGAAAAACCTACGAGCAGTACTTC. Its translation: CASSLFGKEGKTYEQYF. V is TRBV7-2 and J is TRBJ2-7; possible D gene TRBD2, 6 bases. In germline, CDR1 is SGHTA, CDR2 FQGNSA. Trimming shortened V by 2 bases and J by 2 bases, and 19 bases separated the two germline ends. CDR3 length: 17 amino acids.

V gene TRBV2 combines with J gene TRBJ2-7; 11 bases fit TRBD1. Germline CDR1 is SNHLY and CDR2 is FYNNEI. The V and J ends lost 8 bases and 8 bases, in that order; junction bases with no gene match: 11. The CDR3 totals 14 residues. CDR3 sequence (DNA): TGTGCCAGCGTAATGGGACAGGGGGTTGCACAGCAGTACTTC. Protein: CASVMGQGVAQQYF.

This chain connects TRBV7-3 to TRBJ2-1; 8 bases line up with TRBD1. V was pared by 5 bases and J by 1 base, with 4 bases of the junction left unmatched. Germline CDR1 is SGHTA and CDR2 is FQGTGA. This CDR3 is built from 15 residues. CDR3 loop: CASSVDRGSYNEQFF. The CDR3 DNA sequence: TGTGCCAGCAGCGTAGACAGGGGATCCTACAATGAGCAGTTCTTC.

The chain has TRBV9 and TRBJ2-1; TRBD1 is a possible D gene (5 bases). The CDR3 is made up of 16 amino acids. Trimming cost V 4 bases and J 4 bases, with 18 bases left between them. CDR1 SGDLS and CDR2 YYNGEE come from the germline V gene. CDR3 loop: CASSTRRQTLYNEQFF. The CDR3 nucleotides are TGTGCCAGCAGCACCCGTCGACAGACGCTTTACAATGAGCAGTTCTTC.

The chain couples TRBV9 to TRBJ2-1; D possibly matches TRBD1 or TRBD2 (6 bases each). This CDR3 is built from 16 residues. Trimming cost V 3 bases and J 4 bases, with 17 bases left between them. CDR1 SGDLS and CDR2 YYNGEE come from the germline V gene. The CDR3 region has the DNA TGTGCCAGCAGCGGACCGGTCCGGGGGCCTTACAATGAGCAGTTCTTC. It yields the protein CASSGPVRGPYNEQFF.

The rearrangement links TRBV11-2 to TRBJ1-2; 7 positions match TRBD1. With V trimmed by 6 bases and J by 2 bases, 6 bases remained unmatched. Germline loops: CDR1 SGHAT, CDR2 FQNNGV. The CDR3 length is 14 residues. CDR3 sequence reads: CASSPRGPNYGYTF. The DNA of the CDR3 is TGTGCCAGCAGTCCAAGGGGGCCGAACTATGGCTACACCTTC. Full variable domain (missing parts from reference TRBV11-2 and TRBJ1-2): EAGVAQSPRYKIIEKRQSVAFWCNPISGHATLYWYQQILGQGPKLLIQFQNNGVVDDSQLPKDRFSAERLKGVDSTLKIQPAKLEDSAVYLCASSPRGPNYGYTFGSGTRLTVV.

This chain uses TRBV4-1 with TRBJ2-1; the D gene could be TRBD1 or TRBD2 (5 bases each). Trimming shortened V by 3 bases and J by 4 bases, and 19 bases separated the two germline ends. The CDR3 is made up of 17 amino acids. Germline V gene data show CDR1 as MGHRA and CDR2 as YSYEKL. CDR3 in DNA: TGCGCCAGCAGCCAGATGGGACGGGACGGGCCTTACAATGAGCAGTTCTTC. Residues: CASSQMGRDGPYNEQFF.

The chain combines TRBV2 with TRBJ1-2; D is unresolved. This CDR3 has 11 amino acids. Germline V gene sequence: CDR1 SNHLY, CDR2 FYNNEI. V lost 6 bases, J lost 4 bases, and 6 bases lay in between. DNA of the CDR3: TGTGCCAGCAGGGCAGGCTATGGCTACACCTTC. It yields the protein CASRAGYGYTF.

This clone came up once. For the CDR3, the DNA is TGTGCCAGCAGCCAGATCCCGTTGGGGGGAGGCCCCAATGAGCAGTTCTTC. Its translation is CASSQIPLGGGPNEQFF. The rearrangement uses TRBV4-2 and TRBJ2-1; TRBD2 might be the D (6 bases). The V gene lost 3 bases and the J gene lost 6 bases, with 21 bases spanning the gap. CDR1 and CDR2 from the germline V gene are LGHNA and YNFKEQ. The CDR3 contains 17 residues.

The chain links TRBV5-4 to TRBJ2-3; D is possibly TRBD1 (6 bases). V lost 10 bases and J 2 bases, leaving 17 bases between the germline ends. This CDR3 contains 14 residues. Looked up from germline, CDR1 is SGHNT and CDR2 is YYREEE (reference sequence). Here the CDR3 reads CAGQTETVTDTQYF. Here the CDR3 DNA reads TGTGCCGGACAGACAGAGACGGTCACAGATACGCAGTATTTT.

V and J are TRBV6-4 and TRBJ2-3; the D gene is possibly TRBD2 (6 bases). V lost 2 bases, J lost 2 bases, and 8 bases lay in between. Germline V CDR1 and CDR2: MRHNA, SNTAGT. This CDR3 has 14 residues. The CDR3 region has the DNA TGTGCCAGCAGTGACACGGGAGCCACAGATACGCAGTATTTT. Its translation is CASSDTGATDTQYF.

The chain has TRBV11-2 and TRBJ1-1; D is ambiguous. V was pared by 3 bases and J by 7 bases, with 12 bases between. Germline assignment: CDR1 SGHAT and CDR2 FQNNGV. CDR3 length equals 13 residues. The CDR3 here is CASSFGVGGEAFF. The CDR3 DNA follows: TGTGCCAGCAGCTTCGGGGTCGGAGGTGAAGCTTTCTTT.